A selection of T cell receptor beta chains follows, all from one sample in a study of blood T cells in healthy people across ages. TCRdb independently ran MiXCR on the 5' RACE reads; one entry per CDR3 protein. This sample yields about 1.1 million distinct CDR3 sequences, of which more than 30% are seen a single time; under 15% belongs to the top ten. Sequencing was done on a sample of blood. These receptors were obtained from a man in his late teens or twenties in good health. Each CDR3 is given with its conserved first and last residue. Fields, in order: V gene, CDR3 length, clone size, J gene, D gene, CDR3 DNA, CDR3 protein. A D gene is named only where the DNA matches it firmly. The size entry is marked missing in some rows and otherwise reads once, few, many or a size class.

v_gene: TRBV29-1; len: 13; abundance: few; j_gene: TRBJ1-2; d_gene: -; CDR3nt: TGCAGCGTTCGGGATACGGGGGCCGTGGGCTACACCTTC; CDR3aa: CSVRDTGAVGYTF
v_gene: TRBV9; len: 16; abundance: -; j_gene: TRBJ1-1; d_gene: -; CDR3nt: TGTGCCAGCAGCGTAGTAGAAGGGGGGTGGAACACTGAAGCTTTCTTT; CDR3aa: CASSVVEGGWNTEAFF
v_gene: TRBV27; len: 15; abundance: few; j_gene: TRBJ1-2; d_gene: -; CDR3nt: TGTGCCAGCAGTTCCATTTGGGGATCTAACTATGGCTACACCTTC; CDR3aa: CASSSIWGSNYGYTF
v_gene: TRBV20-1; len: 17; abundance: -; j_gene: TRBJ2-3; d_gene: TRBD2; CDR3nt: TGCAGTGCAATGGGGGGGAGCTACGACTTAAGCACAGATACGCAGTATTTT; CDR3aa: CSAMGGSYDLSTDTQYF
v_gene: TRBV29-1; len: 12; abundance: -; j_gene: TRBJ1-1; d_gene: -; CDR3nt: TGCAGCGCCTCGCCTACACCAACTGAAGCTTTCTTT; CDR3aa: CSASPTPTEAFF
v_gene: TRBV6-5; len: 15; abundance: -; j_gene: TRBJ1-4; d_gene: TRBD1; CDR3nt: TGTGCCAGCAGGACCGACCGGGACAGAGATGAAAAACTGTTTTTT; CDR3aa: CASRTDRDRDEKLFF
v_gene: TRBV4-2; len: 16; abundance: few; j_gene: TRBJ2-5; d_gene: TRBD1; CDR3nt: TGTGCCAGCAGCCAAGATGGGACAGAGCCCCAAGAGACCCAGTACTTC; CDR3aa: CASSQDGTEPQETQYF
v_gene: TRBV20-1; len: 14; abundance: -; j_gene: TRBJ1-1; d_gene: -; CDR3nt: TGCAGTGCTAGAGTAGAGGCAGGGAACACTGAAGCTTTCTTT; CDR3aa: CSARVEAGNTEAFF
v_gene: TRBV4-1; len: 16; abundance: few; j_gene: TRBJ2-1; d_gene: TRBD1; CDR3nt: TGCGCCAGCAGCCAAAGTTACAGGGGGTCGTACAATGAGCAGTTCTTC; CDR3aa: CASSQSYRGSYNEQFF
v_gene: TRBV20-1; len: 13; abundance: -; j_gene: TRBJ2-3; d_gene: TRBD2; CDR3nt: TGCAGTGGGGGGGGGACCAGCACAGATACGCAGTATTTT; CDR3aa: CSGGGTSTDTQYF
v_gene: TRBV4-3; len: 13; abundance: many; j_gene: TRBJ2-3; d_gene: -; CDR3nt: TGCGCCAGCAGCGTAGGACACACAGATACGCAGTATTTT; CDR3aa: CASSVGHTDTQYF
v_gene: TRBV9; len: 16; abundance: many; j_gene: TRBJ2-1; d_gene: TRBD2; CDR3nt: TGTGCCAGCAGCGTTCTGCTAGCGGGGGGTGACGATGAGCAGTTCTTC; CDR3aa: CASSVLLAGGDDEQFF
v_gene: TRBV5-6; len: 16; abundance: -; j_gene: TRBJ2-2; d_gene: TRBD2; CDR3nt: TGTGCCAGCAGCTTCGACACTAGCGGCAACACCGGGGAGCTGTTTTTT; CDR3aa: CASSFDTSGNTGELFF
v_gene: TRBV14; len: 17; abundance: -; j_gene: TRBJ2-1; d_gene: TRBD2; CDR3nt: TGTGCCAGCAGCCCCAGACTAGCGGGGGAGATCTACAATGAGCAGTTCTTC; CDR3aa: CASSPRLAGEIYNEQFF
v_gene: TRBV9; len: 15; abundance: -; j_gene: TRBJ1-4; d_gene: -; CDR3nt: TGTGCCAGCAGCGTAGGGGGCAGCGCTAATGAAAAACTGTTTTTT; CDR3aa: CASSVGGSANEKLFF
v_gene: TRBV12-3/TRBV12-4; len: 12; abundance: few; j_gene: TRBJ1-4; d_gene: -; CDR3nt: TGTGCCAGCAGTTTGACCGGGACGGAACTGTTTTTT; CDR3aa: CASSLTGTELFF